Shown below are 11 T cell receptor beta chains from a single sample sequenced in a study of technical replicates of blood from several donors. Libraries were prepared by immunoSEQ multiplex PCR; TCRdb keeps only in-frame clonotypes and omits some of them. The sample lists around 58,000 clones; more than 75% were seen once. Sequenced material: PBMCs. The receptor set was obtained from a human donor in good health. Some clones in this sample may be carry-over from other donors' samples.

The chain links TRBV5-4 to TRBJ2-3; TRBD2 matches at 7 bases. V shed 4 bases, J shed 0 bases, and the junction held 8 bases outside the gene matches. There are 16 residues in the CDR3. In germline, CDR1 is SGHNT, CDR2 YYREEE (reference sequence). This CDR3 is CASSRSAGVSTDTQYF. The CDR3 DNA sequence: TGTGCCAGCAGCCGAAGCGCGGGGGTGAGCACAGATACGCAGTATTTT.

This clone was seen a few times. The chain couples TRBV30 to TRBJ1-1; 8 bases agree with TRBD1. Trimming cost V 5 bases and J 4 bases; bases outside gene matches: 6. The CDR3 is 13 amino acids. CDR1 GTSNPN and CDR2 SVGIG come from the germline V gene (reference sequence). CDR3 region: CAWGQGGSTEAFF. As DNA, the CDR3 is TGTGCCTGGGGACAGGGAGGGAGCACTGAAGCTTTCTTT.

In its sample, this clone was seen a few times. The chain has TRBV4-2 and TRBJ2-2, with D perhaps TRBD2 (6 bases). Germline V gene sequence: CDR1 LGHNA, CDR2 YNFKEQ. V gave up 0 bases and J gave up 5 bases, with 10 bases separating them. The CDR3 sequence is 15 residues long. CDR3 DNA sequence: TGTGCCAGCAGCCAAGAGGAGGGTGGAACCGGGGAGCTGTTTTTT. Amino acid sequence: CASSQEEGGTGELFF.

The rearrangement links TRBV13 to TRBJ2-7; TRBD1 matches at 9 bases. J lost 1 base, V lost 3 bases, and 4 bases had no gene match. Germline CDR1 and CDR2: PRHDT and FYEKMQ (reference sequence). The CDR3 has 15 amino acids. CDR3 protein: CASSFNRGQSYEQYF. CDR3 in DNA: TGTGCCAGCAGCTTTAACAGGGGGCAATCCTACGAGCAGTACTTC.

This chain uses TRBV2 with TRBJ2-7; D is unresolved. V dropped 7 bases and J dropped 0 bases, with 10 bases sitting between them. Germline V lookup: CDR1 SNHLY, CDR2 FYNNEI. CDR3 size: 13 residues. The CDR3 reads CASTSGLSYEQYF. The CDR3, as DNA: TGTGCCAGCACCTCTGGGCTCTCCTACGAGCAGTACTTC.

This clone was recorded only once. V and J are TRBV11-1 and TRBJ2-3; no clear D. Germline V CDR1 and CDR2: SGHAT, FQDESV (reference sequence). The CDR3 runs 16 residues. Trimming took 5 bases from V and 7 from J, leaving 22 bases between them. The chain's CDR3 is CASSLSEAAGSNTQYF. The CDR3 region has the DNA TGTGCCAGCAGCCTATCTGAGGCGGCCGGTTCAAATACGCAGTATTTT.

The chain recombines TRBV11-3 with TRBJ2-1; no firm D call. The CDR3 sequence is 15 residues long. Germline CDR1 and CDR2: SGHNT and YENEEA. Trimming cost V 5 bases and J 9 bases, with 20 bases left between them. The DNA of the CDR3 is TGTGCCAGCAGCCCCTCTGGTCTAGTGGATAGTGAGCAGTTCTTC. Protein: CASSPSGLVDSEQFF. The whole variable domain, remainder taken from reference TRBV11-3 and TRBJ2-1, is EAGVVQSPRYKIIEKKQPVAFWCNPISGHNTLYWYLQNLGQGPELLIRYENEEAVDDSQLPKDRFSAERLKGVDSTLKIQPAELGDSAVYLCASSPSGLVDSEQFFGPGTRLTVL.

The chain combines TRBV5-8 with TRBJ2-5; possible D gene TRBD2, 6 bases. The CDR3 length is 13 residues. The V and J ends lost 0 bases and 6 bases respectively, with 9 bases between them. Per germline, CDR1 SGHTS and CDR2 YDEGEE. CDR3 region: CASSLVLAKTQYF. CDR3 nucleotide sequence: TGTGCCAGCAGCTTGGTACTAGCAAAGACCCAGTACTTC.

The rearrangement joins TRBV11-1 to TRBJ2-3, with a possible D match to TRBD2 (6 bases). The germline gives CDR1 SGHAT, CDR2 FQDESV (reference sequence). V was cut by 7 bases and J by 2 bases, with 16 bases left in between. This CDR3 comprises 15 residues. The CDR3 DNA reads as TGTGCCAGCACCTTGGGACTGACCTCCACAGATACGCAGTATTTT. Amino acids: CASTLGLTSTDTQYF.

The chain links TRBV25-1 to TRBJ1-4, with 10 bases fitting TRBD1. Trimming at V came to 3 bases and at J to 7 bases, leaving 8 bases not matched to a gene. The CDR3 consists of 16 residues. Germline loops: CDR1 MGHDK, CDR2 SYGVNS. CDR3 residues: CASSEPRQGAGEKLFF. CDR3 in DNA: TGTGCCAGCAGTGAGCCGAGACAGGGGGCCGGTGAAAAACTGTTTTTT.

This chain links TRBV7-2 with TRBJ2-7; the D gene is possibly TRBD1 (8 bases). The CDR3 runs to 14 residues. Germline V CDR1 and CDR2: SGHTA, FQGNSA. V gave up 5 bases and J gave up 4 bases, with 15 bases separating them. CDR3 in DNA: TGTGCCAGCAGCCCCGACAGGGGAGGGTACGAGCAGTACTTC. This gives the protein CASSPDRGGYEQYF.